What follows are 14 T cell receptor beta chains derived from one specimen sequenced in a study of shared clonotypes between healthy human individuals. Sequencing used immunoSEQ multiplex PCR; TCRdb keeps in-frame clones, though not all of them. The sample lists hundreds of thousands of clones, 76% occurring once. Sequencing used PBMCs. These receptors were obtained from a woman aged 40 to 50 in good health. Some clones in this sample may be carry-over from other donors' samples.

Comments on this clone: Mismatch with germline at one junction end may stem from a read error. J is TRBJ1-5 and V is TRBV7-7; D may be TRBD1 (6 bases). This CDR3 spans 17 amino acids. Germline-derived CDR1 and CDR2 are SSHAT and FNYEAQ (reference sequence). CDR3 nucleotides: TGTGCTAGCAGGCAACCCGGGACAACATATAGCAATCAGCCCCAGCATTTT. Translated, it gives CASRQPGTTYSNQPQHF.

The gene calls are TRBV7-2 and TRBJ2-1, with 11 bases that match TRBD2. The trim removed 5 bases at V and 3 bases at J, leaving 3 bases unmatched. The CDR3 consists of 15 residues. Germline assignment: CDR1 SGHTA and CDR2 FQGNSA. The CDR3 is CASSSTSGGYNEQFF. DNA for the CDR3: TGTGCCAGCAGCAGTACTAGCGGGGGCTACAATGAGCAGTTCTTC.

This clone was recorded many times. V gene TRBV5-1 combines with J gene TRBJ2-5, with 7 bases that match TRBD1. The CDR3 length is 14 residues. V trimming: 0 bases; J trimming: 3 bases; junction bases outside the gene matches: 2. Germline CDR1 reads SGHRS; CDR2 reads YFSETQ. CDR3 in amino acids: CASSLGGQKETQYF. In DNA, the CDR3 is TGCGCCAGCAGCTTGGGGGGACAGAAAGAGACCCAGTACTTC.

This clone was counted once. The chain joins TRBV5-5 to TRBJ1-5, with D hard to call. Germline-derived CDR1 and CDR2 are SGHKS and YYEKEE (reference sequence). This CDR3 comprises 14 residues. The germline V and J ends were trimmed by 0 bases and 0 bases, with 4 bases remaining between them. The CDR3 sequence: CASSLDVSNQPQHF. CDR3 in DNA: TGTGCCAGCAGCTTGGACGTTAGCAATCAGCCCCAGCATTTT.

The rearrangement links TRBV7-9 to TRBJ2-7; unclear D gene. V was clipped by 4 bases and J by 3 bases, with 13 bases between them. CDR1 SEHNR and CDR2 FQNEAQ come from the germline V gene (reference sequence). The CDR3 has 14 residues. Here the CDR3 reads CASSSGPLFYEQYF. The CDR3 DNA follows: TGTGCCAGCAGCTCAGGACCGCTATTCTACGAGCAGTACTTC.

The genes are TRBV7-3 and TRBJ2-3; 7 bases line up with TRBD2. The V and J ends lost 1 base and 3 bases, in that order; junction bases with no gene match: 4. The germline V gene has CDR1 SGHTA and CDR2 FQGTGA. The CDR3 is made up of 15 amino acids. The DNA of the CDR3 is TGTGCCAGCAGCTTAAGCGGGAGTGGGACAGATACGCAGTATTTT. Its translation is CASSLSGSGTDTQYF.

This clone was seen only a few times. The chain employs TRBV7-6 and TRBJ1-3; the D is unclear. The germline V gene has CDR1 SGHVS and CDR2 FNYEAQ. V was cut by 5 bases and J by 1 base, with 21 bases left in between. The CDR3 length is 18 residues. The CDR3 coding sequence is TGTGCCAGCAGCGCCCGCCCGGGTCCCTCGGGGTCTGGAAACACCATATATTTT. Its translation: CASSARPGPSGSGNTIYF.

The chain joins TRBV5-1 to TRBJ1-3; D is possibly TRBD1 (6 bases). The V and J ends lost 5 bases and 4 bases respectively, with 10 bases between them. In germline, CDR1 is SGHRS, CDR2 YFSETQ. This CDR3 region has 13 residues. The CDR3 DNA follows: TGCGCCAGCAGATCTGGGACAGGAAACACCATATATTTT. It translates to CASRSGTGNTIYF. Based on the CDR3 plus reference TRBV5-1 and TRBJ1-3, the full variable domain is KAGVTQTPRYLIKTRGQQVTLSCSPISGHRSVSWYQQTPGQGLQFLFEYFSETQRNKGNFPGRFSGRQFSNSRSEMNVSTLELGDSALYLCASRSGTGNTIYFGEGSWLTVV.

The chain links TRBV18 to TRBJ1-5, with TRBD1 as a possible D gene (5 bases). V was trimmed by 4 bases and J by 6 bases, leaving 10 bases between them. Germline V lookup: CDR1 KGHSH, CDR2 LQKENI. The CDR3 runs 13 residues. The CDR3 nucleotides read TGTGCCAGCTCACTAGGGGCGCTTCAGCCCCAGCATTTT. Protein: CASSLGALQPQHF.

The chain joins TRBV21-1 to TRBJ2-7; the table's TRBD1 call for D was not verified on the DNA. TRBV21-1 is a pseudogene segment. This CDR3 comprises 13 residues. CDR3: CASSKQGSYEQYF. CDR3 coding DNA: TGTGCCAGCAGCAAGCAGGGCTCCTACGAGCAGTACTTC.

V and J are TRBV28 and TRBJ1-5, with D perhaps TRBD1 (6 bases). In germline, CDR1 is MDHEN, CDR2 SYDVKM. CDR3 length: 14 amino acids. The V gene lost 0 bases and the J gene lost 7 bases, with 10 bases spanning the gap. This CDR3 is CASSLWGARQPQHF. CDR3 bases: TGTGCCAGCAGTTTATGGGGGGCTAGACAGCCCCAGCATTTT.

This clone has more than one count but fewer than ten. The CDR3 DNA sequence: TGTGCCAGCTCAGCATTGGGACAAGAATCGACTGAAGCTTTCTTT. Residues: CASSALGQESTEAFF. The rearrangement links TRBV18 to TRBJ1-1; maybe TRBD1 (6 bases). Trimming cost V 5 bases and J 5 bases, with 18 bases left between them. Germline V gene lookup returns CDR1 KGHSH and CDR2 LQKENI. CDR3 length equals 15 residues. The full variable domain, completed using reference TRBV18 and TRBJ1-1, is NAGVMQNPRHLVRRRGQEARLRCSPMKGHSHVYWYRQLPEEGLKFMVYLQKENIIDESGMPKERFSAEFPKEGPSILRIQQVVRGDSAAYFCASSALGQESTEAFFGQGTRLTVV.

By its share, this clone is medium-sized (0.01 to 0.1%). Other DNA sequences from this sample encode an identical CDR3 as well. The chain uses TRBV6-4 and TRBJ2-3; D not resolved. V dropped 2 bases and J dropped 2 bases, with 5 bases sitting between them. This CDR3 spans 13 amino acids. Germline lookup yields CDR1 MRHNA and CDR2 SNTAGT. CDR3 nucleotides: TGTGCCAGCAGTGACAGGGCCACAGATACGCAGTATTTT. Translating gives CASSDRATDTQYF.

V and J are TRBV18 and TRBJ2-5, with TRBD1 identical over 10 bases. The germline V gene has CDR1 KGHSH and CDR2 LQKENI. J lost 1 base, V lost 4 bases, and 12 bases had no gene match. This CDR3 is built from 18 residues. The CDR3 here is CASSRRPTGGSPQETQYF. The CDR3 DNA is TGTGCCAGCTCACGACGACCGACAGGGGGCTCCCCCCAAGAGACCCAGTACTTC.